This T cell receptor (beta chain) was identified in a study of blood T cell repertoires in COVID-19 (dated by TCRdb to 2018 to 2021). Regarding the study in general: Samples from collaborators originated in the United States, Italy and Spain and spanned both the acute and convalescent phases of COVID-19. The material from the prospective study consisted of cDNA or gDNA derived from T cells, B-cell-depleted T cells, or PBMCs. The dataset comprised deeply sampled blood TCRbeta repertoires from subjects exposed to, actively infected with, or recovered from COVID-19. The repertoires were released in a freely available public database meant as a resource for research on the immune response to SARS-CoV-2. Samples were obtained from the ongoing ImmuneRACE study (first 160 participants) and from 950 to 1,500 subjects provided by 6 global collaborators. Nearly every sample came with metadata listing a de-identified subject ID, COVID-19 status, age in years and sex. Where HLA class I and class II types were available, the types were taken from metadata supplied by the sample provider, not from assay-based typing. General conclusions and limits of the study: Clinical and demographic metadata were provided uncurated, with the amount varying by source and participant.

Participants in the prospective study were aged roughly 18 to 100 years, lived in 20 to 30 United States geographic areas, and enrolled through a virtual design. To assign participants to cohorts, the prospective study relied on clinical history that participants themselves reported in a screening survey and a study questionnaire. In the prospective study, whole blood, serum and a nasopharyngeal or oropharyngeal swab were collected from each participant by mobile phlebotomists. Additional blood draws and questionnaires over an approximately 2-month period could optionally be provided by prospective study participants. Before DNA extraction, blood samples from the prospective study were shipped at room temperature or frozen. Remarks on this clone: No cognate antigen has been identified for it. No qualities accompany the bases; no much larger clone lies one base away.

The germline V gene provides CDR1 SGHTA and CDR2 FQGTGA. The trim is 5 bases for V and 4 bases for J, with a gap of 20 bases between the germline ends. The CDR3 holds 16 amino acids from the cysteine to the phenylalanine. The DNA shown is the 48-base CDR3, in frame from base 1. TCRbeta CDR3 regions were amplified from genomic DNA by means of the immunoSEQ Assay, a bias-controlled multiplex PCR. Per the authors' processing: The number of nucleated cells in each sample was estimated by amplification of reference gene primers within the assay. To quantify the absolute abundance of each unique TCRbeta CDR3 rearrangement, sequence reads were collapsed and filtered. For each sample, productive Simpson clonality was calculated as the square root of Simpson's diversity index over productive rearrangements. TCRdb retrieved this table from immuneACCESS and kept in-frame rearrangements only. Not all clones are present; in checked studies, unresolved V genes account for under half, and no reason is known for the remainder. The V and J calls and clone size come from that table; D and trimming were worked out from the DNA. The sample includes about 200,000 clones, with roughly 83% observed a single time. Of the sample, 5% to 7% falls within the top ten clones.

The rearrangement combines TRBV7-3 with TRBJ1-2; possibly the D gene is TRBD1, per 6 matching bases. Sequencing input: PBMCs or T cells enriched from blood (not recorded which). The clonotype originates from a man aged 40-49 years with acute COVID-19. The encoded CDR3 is CASSPEGPGDIYGYTF. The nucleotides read TGTGCCAGCAGCCCTGAGGGGCCAGGGGACATCTATGGCTACACCTTC.